This TCR beta chain was sequenced during a study of blood T cell repertoires in COVID-19. About the study: PBMCs, B-cell-depleted T cells, or T cells provided the cDNA or gDNA that made up the material.

TCRdb's table, derived via immunoSEQ multiplex PCR, lists solely in-frame clones and lacks some. The data hold fewer than 130,000 clones, with around nine tenths observed a single time. This CDR3 has 15 amino acids. V shed 4 bases and J 7 bases; nucleotides not matched to a gene: 8. Per the germline V gene, CDR1 is MNHNY and CDR2 is SVGAGI (reference sequence). Sequencing was done on a sample of peripheral blood. This chain joins TRBV6-6 and TRBJ2-1; 9 positions agree with TRBD1. The receptor was isolated from a woman aged 50 to 60 with acute or convalescent COVID-19. Written as DNA, the CDR3 is TGTGCCAGCAGTTCCGCCCGGGACAGGGTAAATGAGCAGTTCTTC. This gives the protein CASSSARDRVNEQFF.